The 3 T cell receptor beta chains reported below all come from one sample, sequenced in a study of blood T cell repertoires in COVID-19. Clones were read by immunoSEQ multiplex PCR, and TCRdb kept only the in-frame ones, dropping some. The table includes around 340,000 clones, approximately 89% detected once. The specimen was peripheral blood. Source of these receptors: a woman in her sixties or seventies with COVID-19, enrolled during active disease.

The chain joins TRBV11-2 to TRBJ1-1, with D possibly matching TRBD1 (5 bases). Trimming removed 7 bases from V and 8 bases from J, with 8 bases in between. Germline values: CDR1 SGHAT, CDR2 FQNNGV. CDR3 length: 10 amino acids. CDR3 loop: CASKGQEAFF. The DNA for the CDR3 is TGTGCCAGCAAGGGGCAGGAAGCTTTCTTT.

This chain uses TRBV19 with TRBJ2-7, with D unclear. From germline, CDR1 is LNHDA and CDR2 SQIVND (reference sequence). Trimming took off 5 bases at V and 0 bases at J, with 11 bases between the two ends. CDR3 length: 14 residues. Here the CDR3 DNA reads TGTGCCAGTAGTTTCAACCACAACTCCTACGAGCAGTACTTC. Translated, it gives CASSFNHNSYEQYF.

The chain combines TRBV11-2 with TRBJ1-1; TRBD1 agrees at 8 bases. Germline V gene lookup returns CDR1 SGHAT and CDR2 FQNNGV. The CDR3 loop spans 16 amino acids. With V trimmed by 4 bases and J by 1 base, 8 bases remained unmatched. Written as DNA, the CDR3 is TGTGCCAGCAGCTCTCGACAGGGGTCCCGGAACACTGAAGCTTTCTTT. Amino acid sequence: CASSSRQGSRNTEAFF. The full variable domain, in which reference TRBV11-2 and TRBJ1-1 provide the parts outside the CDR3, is EAGVAQSPRYKIIEKRQSVAFWCNPISGHATLYWYQQILGQGPKLLIQFQNNGVVDDSQLPKDRFSAERLKGVDSTLKIQPAKLEDSAVYLCASSSRQGSRNTEAFFGQGTRLTVV.